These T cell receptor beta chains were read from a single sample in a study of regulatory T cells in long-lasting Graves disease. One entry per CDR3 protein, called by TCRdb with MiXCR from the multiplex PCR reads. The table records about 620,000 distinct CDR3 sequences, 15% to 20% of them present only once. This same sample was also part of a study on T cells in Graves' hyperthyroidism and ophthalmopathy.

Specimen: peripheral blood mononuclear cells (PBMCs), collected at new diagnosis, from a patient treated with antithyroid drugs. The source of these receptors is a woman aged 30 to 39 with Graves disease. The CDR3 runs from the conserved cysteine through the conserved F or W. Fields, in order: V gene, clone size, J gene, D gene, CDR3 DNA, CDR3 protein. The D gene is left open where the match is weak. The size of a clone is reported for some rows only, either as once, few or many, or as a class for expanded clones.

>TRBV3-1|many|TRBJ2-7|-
TGTGCCAGCAGCCAAGGTCACGAGCAGTACTTC
CASSQGHEQYF
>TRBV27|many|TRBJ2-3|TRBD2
TGTGCCAGCAGTTTCCTTACTAGCGGGAGGGGCACAGATACGCAGTATTTT
CASSFLTSGRGTDTQYF
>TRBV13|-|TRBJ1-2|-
TGTGCCAGCAGCTTACAACTGGACTATGGCTACACCTTC
CASSLQLDYGYTF
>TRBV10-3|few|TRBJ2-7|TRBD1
TGTGCCATCAGTCCCCCCAGACAGGGTAGCTCCTACGAGCAGTACTTC
CAISPPRQGSSYEQYF
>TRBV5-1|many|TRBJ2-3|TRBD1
TGCGCCAGCAGCCGGACAGGGGGGAACACAGATACGCAGTATTTT
CASSRTGGNTDTQYF
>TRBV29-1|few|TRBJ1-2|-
TGCAGCGTTGAAATGAAGCGGGGCTATGGCTACACCTTC
CSVEMKRGYGYTF
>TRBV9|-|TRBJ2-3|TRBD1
TGTGCCAGCAGCGTCAAGCCGGGACAGGGGGGTGATACGCAGTATTTT
CASSVKPGQGGDTQYF
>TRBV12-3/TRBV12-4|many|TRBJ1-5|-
TGTGCCAGCAGTTTGGGGGGCGAAGCTCAGCCCCAGCATTTT
CASSLGGEAQPQHF
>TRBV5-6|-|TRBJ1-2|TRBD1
TGTGCCAGCAGCGGTACCGGGACAGGGACTGGCTACACCTTC
CASSGTGTGTGYTF
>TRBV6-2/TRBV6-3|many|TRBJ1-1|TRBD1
TGTGCCAGCACTCCAACGAGGGGAGGGGGCTTAACTGAAGCTTTCTTT
CASTPTRGGGLTEAFF
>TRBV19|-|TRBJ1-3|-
TGTGCCGGTAGTATAATCCAAGTCGTAGCATCTGGAAACACCATATATTTT
CAGSIIQVVASGNTIYF
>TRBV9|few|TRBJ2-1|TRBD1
TGTGCCAGCAGCCCAGACAGGGCCTACAATGAGCAGTTCTTC
CASSPDRAYNEQFF
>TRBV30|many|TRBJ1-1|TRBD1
TGTGCCTGGAGTGAGACAGGGTTGAACACTGAAGCTTTCTTT
CAWSETGLNTEAFF
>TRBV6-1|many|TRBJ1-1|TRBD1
TGTGCCAGCAGATCAGACAGGGTCGAAGCTTTCTTT
CASRSDRVEAFF
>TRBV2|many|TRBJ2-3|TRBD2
TGTGCCAGCAGTGATATTAGACTAGCGGGATTCACAGATACGCAGTATTTT
CASSDIRLAGFTDTQYF
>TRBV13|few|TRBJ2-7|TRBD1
TGTGCCAGCACCAATGGGGGGACAGGGTCCGGCGAGCAGTACTTC
CASTNGGTGSGEQYF
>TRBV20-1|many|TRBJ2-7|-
TGCAGTGCTAGAGTGACTCACTACGAGCAGTACTTC
CSARVTHYEQYF
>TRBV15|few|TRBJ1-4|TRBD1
TGTGCCACCACGGCGGACAGGGGAAGGGAAAAACTGTTTTTT
CATTADRGREKLFF
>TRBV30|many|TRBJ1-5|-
TGTGCCTGGACCGATAAGCGGCGGGGTAGCAATCAGCCCCAGCATTTT
CAWTDKRRGSNQPQHF
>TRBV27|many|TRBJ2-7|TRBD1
TGTGCCAGCAGACTAGCCGGGACAGGGGTCGAGCAGTACTTC
CASRLAGTGVEQYF
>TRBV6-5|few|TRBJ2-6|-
TGTGCCAGCAGTTACAGTCGATCTGGGGCCGACGTCCTGACTTTC
CASSYSRSGADVLTF
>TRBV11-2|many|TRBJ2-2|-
TGTGCCAGCAGCTTAGATTGGGCAGGGATTACCGGGGAGCTGTTTTTT
CASSLDWAGITGELFF
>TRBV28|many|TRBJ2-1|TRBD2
TGTGCCAGCAGTTTAGCTGGACTAGCGGGTTACAATGAGCAGTTCTTC
CASSLAGLAGYNEQFF
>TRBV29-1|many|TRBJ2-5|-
TGCAGCGTGCCCCGACTAGGATCGGTGGAGACCCAGTACTTC
CSVPRLGSVETQYF
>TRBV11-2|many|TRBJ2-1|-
TGTGCCAGCAGCTTAGTAGGTAGGAGCCTCTACAATGAGCAGTTCTTC
CASSLVGRSLYNEQFF
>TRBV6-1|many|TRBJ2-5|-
TGTGCCAGCAGTGTTGCCCAAGAGACCCAGTACTTC
CASSVAQETQYF
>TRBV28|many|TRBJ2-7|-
TGTGCCAGCAGTTTAGATGGGTTTCGGTCCTACGAGCAGTACTTC
CASSLDGFRSYEQYF
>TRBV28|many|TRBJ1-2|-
TGTGCCAGCAGGGGGGCAGTTGGCTACACCTTC
CASRGAVGYTF
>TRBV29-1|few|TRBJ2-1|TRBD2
TGCAGCGTTGTATGGGCTAGCGGCTCCAATGAGCAGTTCTTC
CSVVWASGSNEQFF
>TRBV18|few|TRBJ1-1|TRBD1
TGTGCCAGCTCACCTAGCGGGACAGGGCAAACTGAAGCTTTCTTT
CASSPSGTGQTEAFF
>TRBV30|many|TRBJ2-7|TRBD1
TGTGCCTGGAGTGTACTCCCGTTGGTTCCGGGACAGGTGATTGTCTACGAGCAGTACTTC
CAWSVLPLVPGQVIVYEQYF
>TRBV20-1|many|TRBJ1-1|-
TGCAGTGCCCCCGGGCGCAGTCAGAACACTGAAGCTTTCTTT
CSAPGRSQNTEAFF
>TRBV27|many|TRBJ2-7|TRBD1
TGTGCCAGCGGGGATACCGGGACAGGGGGCTACGAGCAGTACTTC
CASGDTGTGGYEQYF
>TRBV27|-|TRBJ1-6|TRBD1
TGTGCCAGCAGTTTAAGGACAGGGACCTATAATTCACCCCTCCACTTT
CASSLRTGTYNSPLHF
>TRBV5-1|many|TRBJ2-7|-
TGCGCCAGCAGCTTGGAGGGACAAGACTACGAGCAGTACTTC
CASSLEGQDYEQYF
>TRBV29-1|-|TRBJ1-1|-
TGCAGCGGGGTGGAGGGAATGAACACTGAAGCTTTCTTT
CSGVEGMNTEAFF
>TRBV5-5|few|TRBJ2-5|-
TGTGCCAGCAGCTTCACATCGTGGGCGGGGCGACAAGAGACCCAGTACTTC
CASSFTSWAGRQETQYF
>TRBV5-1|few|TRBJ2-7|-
TGCGCCAGCAGCTCAGCAGGAGGGGCATACGAGCAGTACTTC
CASSSAGGAYEQYF
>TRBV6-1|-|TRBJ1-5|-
TGTGCCAGCAGTGAGAACAGGTATTATAGCAATCAGCCCCAGCATTTT
CASSENRYYSNQPQHF
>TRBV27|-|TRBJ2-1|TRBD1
TGTGCCAGCAGTACGGCCCACAGGGGAAGTAACAATGAGCAGTTCTTC
CASSTAHRGSNNEQFF
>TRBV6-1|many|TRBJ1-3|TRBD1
TGTGCCAGCAGTGGAGGGACAGGGTTCGGAAACACCATATATTTT
CASSGGTGFGNTIYF
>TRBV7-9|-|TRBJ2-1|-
TGTGCCAGCGGGCGCTTATGGGGTTCCTACAATGAGCAGTTCTTC
CASGRLWGSYNEQFF
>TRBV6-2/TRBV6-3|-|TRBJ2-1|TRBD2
TGTGCCAGCAGTTATAGCGGGAGGGCAGGGAATGAGCAGTTCTTC
CASSYSGRAGNEQFF
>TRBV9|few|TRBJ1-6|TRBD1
TGTGCCAGCAGCCAAATCGCGGGACAGAATTCACCCCTCCACTTT
CASSQIAGQNSPLHF
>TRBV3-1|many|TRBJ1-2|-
TGTGCCAGCAGCCTTGACGCTAACTATGGCTACACCTTC
CASSLDANYGYTF
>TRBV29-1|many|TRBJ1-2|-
TGCAGCGTTGGGGGGCCGGGGGGCGAAGGCTACACCTTC
CSVGGPGGEGYTF
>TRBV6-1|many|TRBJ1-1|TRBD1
TGTGCCAGCAGGGATGACAGGGGACGGCAAGCTTTCTTT
CASRDDRGRQAFF
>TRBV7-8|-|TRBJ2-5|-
TGTGCCAGCAGGGGTGAAGGTTTCGGTAGGACCCAGTACTTC
CASRGEGFGRTQYF
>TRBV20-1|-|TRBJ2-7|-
TGCAGTGCTAGTTCGGGGTACCCCCCCTACGAGCAGTACTTC
CSASSGYPPYEQYF
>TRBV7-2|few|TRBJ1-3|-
TGTGCCAGCAGCTTAGGTCCGCTCCGCTCTGGAAACACCATATATTTT
CASSLGPLRSGNTIYF
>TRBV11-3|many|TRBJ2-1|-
TGTGCCAGCAGCTTCGGGGTTGGCTCCTACAATGAGCAGTTCTTC
CASSFGVGSYNEQFF
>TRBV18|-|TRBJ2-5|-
TGTGCCAGCTCACCACCGGCGAAAGAGACCCAGTACTTC
CASSPPAKETQYF